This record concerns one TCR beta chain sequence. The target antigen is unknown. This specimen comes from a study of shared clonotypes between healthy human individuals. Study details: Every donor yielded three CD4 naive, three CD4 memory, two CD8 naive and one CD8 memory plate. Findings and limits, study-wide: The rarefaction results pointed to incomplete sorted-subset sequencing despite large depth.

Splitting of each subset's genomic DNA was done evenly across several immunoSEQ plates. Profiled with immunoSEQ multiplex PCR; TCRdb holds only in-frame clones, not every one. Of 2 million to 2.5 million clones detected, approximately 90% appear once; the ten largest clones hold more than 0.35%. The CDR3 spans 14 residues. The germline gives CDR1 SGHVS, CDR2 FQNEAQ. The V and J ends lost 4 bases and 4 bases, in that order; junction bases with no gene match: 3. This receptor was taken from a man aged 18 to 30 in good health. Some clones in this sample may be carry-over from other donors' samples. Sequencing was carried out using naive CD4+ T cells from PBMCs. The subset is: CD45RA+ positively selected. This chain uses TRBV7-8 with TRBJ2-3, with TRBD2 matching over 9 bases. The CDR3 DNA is TGTGCCAGCAGCTCTAGCGGGATAGCAGATACGCAGTATTTT. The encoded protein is CASSSSGIADTQYF.